A selection of T cell receptor beta chains follows, all from one sample in a study of blood T cell repertoires in COVID-19. Clones were read by immunoSEQ multiplex PCR, and TCRdb kept only the in-frame ones, dropping some. Of tens of thousands of clones listed, 90% to 95% are singletons. The sample consisted of peripheral blood. These TCRs come from a man in his fifties or sixties with acute or convalescent COVID-19. Both conserved end residues are part of each CDR3. Each record gives: J gene, V gene, D gene, clone size, CDR3 DNA, CDR3 protein. D genes are given only for firm matches. Size values are once, few and many counts, or a class for expanded clones, and some rows have none.

>TRBJ2-3|TRBV19|TRBD2|NA
TGTGCCAGTACAGAGAGACTAGCGGGAGGCACAGATACGCAGTATTTT
CASTERLAGGTDTQYF
>TRBJ2-7|TRBV15|TRBD2|NA
TGTGCCACCAGCAGACCGACCGGGACTAGCGGGAGCTACGAGCAGTACTTC
CATSRPTGTSGSYEQYF
>TRBJ2-1|TRBV5-5|NA|NA
TGTGCCAGCAGCTTGACAGGGCGAGGGTACAATGAGCAGTTCTTC
CASSLTGRGYNEQFF
>TRBJ1-4|TRBV30|NA|NA
TGTGCCTGGAGTCAGGGTACGGGTGAAAAACTGTTTTTT
CAWSQGTGEKLFF
>TRBJ1-1|TRBV7-9|TRBD1|NA
TGTGCCAGCAGCGAAACAGGGGCACTGACTGAAGCTTTCTTT
CASSETGALTEAFF
>TRBJ2-1|TRBV5-1|NA|NA
TGCGCCAGCAAGTATGGGACACCTTCCTACAATGAGCAGTTCTTC
CASKYGTPSYNEQFF
>TRBJ1-3|TRBV6-6|NA|NA
TGTGCCAGCAGTCCGGGGGGAGGTCTCAGCTCTGGAAACACCATATATTTT
CASSPGGGLSSGNTIYF
>TRBJ1-6|TRBV4-1|NA|large
TGCGCCAGCAGCCAGGACAGTCTTTCACCCCTCCACTTT
CASSQDSLSPLHF
>TRBJ2-1|TRBV3-1/TRBV3-2|NA|NA
TGTGCCAGCAGCCAAGGGGGTAGGGGAACAAACTCCTACAATGAGCAGTTCTTC
CASSQGGRGTNSYNEQFF
>TRBJ1-1|TRBV7-9|NA|NA
TGTGCCAGCAGCTCGAAGCCTTGGTCTGAAGCTTTCTTT
CASSSKPWSEAFF
>TRBJ1-5|TRBV12-3/TRBV12-4|NA|NA
TGTGCCAGCAGTCTATCAAGTCAGCCCCAGCATTTT
CASSLSSQPQHF
>TRBJ2-7|TRBV27|TRBD2|NA
TGTGCCAGCAGTTTATCGGCTAGCGGGAGCTACGAGCAGTACTTC
CASSLSASGSYEQYF
>TRBJ1-1|TRBV7-8|NA|NA
TGTGCCAGCAGCTTAAGGAGAGGAGCTAGGGGGGGGACCGAAGCTTTCTTT
CASSLRRGARGGTEAFF
>TRBJ1-1|TRBV19|NA|NA
TGTGCCAGTAGTATGGAAAGGGGTAGTGTAGCTTTCTTT
CASSMERGSVAFF
>TRBJ2-3|TRBV5-1|NA|once
TGCGCCAGCAGACCCGTTAGGGGGGGGAGCACAGATACGCAGTATTTT
CASRPVRGGSTDTQYF
>TRBJ1-2|TRBV6-5|TRBD1|NA
TGTGCCAGCAGCCCAGGGGGCGCGGGGGGCTACACCTTC
CASSPGGAGGYTF
>TRBJ2-5|TRBV5-6|TRBD2|NA
TGTGCCAGCAGCTTGGTGTTGGGTAGCGGGAGAGGGCAAGAGACCCAGTACTTC
CASSLVLGSGRGQETQYF
>TRBJ2-3|TRBV30|TRBD2|NA
TGTGCCTGGAGGGGACTAGTGGGCACAGATACGCAGTATTTT
CAWRGLVGTDTQYF
>TRBJ1-1|TRBV19|NA|NA
TGTGCCAGTAGAAACGGGGGATTCACTGAAGCTTTCTTT
CASRNGGFTEAFF
>TRBJ1-3|TRBV9|NA|NA
TGTGCCAGCAGCGTAGACAGCTCATCGGGAAACACCATATATTTT
CASSVDSSSGNTIYF
>TRBJ1-5|TRBV2|NA|NA
TGTGCCAGCAGTAGGGAGTATAGCAATCAGCCCCAGCATTTT
CASSREYSNQPQHF
>TRBJ1-3|TRBV12-5|NA|NA
TGTGCTAGTGGTTTGCTACGGTCAAGCGGAAACACCATATATTTT
CASGLLRSSGNTIYF
>TRBJ2-4|TRBV19|TRBD2|NA
TGTGCCAGTAGTATGGCGACTAGCGGGAGTAGGATAAACATTCAGTACTTC
CASSMATSGSRINIQYF
>TRBJ1-4|TRBV11-3|NA|NA
TGTGCCAGCAGTCGGGGGTTTGCAACTAATGAAAAACTGTTTTTT
CASSRGFATNEKLFF
>TRBJ1-6|TRBV7-7|NA|NA
TGTGCCAGCAGCCGCACGTCGACAGATTCACCCCTCCACTTT
CASSRTSTDSPLHF
>TRBJ2-4|TRBV9|TRBD1|NA
TGTGCCAGCAGCGTAGATGGTGACAGGGGGCGCGGCGGTTCAGTGGGGGCCAAAAACATTCAGTACTTC
CASSVDGDRGRGGSVGAKNIQYF
>TRBJ2-3|TRBV5-1|TRBD2|NA
TGCGCCAGCAGAGTAGCGGGAGGGGGAACAGATACGCAGTATTTT
CASRVAGGGTDTQYF
>TRBJ1-6|TRBV19|TRBD1|NA
TGTGCCAGTAGGGCTGACAGGGGAAGCGATTCACCCCTCCACTTT
CASRADRGSDSPLHF
>TRBJ2-6|TRBV27|NA|once
TGTGCCAGCAGCCTTAGCTCTGGGGCCAACGTCCTGACTTTC
CASSLSSGANVLTF
>TRBJ2-7|TRBV7-2|TRBD2|NA
TGTGCCAGCAGCTTCGGACTAGCGGGAGTGAGCTCCTACGAGCAGTACTTC
CASSFGLAGVSSYEQYF
>TRBJ1-4|TRBV7-2|TRBD1|NA
TGTGCCAGCAGCTCGGACAGGGCCGGCCAGAATGAAAAACTGTTTTTT
CASSSDRAGQNEKLFF
>TRBJ2-7|TRBV9|TRBD2|NA
TGTGCCAGCAGCGTAAGCGGGGTCAGCTCCTACGAGCAGTACTTC
CASSVSGVSSYEQYF
>TRBJ2-1|TRBV28|NA|NA
TGTGCCAGCAGTTTCGTGACAGAGCAGTTCTTC
CASSFVTEQFF
>TRBJ2-1|TRBV4-1|NA|once
TGCGCCAGCAGCCACCCCTCTTACAATGAGCAGTTCTTC
CASSHPSYNEQFF
>TRBJ2-2|TRBV5-1|NA|NA
TGCGCCAGCAGCTTGCGTCCGGGAGCAGAAACCGGGGAGCTGTTTTTT
CASSLRPGAETGELFF
>TRBJ1-5|TRBV30|TRBD1|NA
TGTGCCTGGAGTGCGGACAGGGGGGGGGATAATCAGCCCCAGCATTTT
CAWSADRGGDNQPQHF
>TRBJ2-7|TRBV19|NA|NA
TGTGCCAGTAGTATAGTAAGGGGTATGCCCATCCACGAGCAGTACTTC
CASSIVRGMPIHEQYF
>TRBJ1-2|TRBV2|NA|once
TGTGCCAGCAGTCCACAGGGCAGAAATGGCTACACCTTC
CASSPQGRNGYTF
>TRBJ2-3|TRBV15|TRBD2|NA
TGTGCCACCAGCAGCAAGACTAGCGGAAACACAGATACGCAGTATTTT
CATSSKTSGNTDTQYF
>TRBJ2-3|TRBV6-5|TRBD2|NA
TGTGCCAGCAGACAGGGACTAGCGGGAACAGATACGCAGTATTTT
CASRQGLAGTDTQYF